This T cell receptor (beta chain) was captured by sequencing in a study of blood T cell repertoires in COVID-19. Study at large: The United States, Italy and Spain provided the acute and convalescent COVID-19 samples.

Some clones are missing from TCRdb's copy, which holds only in-frame ones; the method was immunoSEQ multiplex PCR. The sample shows about 150,000 clones, about nine tenths of them seen only once. In terms of age and location, participants ranged from roughly 18 to 100 years and lived in around 22 US areas. V was cut by 5 bases and J by 6 bases, with 11 bases left in between. Germline V gives CDR1 SGHTA, CDR2 FQGNSA. The CDR3 extends over 13 amino acids. The sequence came from a man in his fifties or sixties who had recovered from COVID-19. The sequencing input was PBMCs or T cells enriched from blood (not recorded which). This chain joins TRBV7-2 and TRBJ2-1; D ambiguous. The DNA of the CDR3 is TGTGCCAGCAGCCGCGGCGGCCCCAATGAGCAGTTCTTC. It specifies CASSRGGPNEQFF.